These T cell receptor beta chains were read from a single sample in a study of cytomegalovirus exposure and HLA in healthy donors. Libraries were prepared by immunoSEQ multiplex PCR; TCRdb keeps only in-frame clonotypes and omits some of them. The sample includes around 93,000 clones, over 65% seen only once; the top ten take about 3.8%. The specimen was PBMCs. These receptors were collected from a man over 45 in good health and CMV-seronegative. Both conserved end residues are part of each CDR3. D genes are given only for firm matches. The size entry is marked missing in some rows and otherwise reads once, few, many or a size class.

J gene	V gene	D gene	clone size	CDR3 DNA	CDR3 protein
TRBJ2-5	TRBV5-8	.	.	TGTGCCAGCACCCACAGGTTACAAGAGACCCAGTACTTC	CASTHRLQETQYF
TRBJ1-2	TRBV5-5	TRBD1	.	TGTGCCAGCAGCTTTTCAGGGGGTCGGTGGTATGGCTACACCTTC	CASSFSGGRWYGYTF
TRBJ2-5	TRBV28	.	few	TGTGCCACCCTTTCCCAAGAGACCCAGTACTTC	CATLSQETQYF
TRBJ1-4	TRBV6-6	.	.	TGTGCCAGCTCCAAAGGGAGATGGACAGACGATGAAAAACTGTTTTTT	CASSKGRWTDDEKLFF
TRBJ1-4	TRBV5-4	.	.	TGTGCCAGCAGCTTGGTTTCTGGTTTGGGCGAAAAACTGTTTTTT	CASSLVSGLGEKLFF
TRBJ2-1	TRBV27	TRBD2	.	TGTGCCAGCCTCCTAAGCGGGACTTATGGGTTCAATGAGCAGTTCTTC	CASLLSGTYGFNEQFF
TRBJ1-1	TRBV10-2	.	few	TGCGCCAGCAGTGACCAGGGGATGAACACTGAAGCTTTCTTT	CASSDQGMNTEAFF
TRBJ2-3	TRBV7-3	.	.	TGTGCCAGCAGCTTATCGACCACGGACTGGTCGGTCACAGATACGCAGTATTTT	CASSLSTTDWSVTDTQYF
TRBJ2-5	TRBV7-2	TRBD2	once	TGTGCCAGCAGCACTAGCGGGAGGGGGGAGACCCAGTACTTC	CASSTSGRGETQYF
TRBJ2-7	TRBV6-5	.	.	TGTGCCAGCAGTTACCGCGCAGGGATCTCCTACGAGCAGTACTTC	CASSYRAGISYEQYF
TRBJ1-5	TRBV29-1	.	.	TGCAGCGTTGGCTATTTCGGCGGCCGGCTACCGGGTTGGTGGAATCAGCCCCAGCATTTT	CSVGYFGGRLPGWWNQPQHF
TRBJ2-7	TRBV27	TRBD1	.	TGTGCCAGCAGTTCGCGACACGGGACAGGGAACGACGAGCAGTACTTC	CASSSRHGTGNDEQYF
TRBJ2-1	TRBV7-3	TRBD2	.	TGTGCCAGCAGTTCCGGACCGGGAGGCAATGAGCAGTTCTTC	CASSSGPGGNEQFF
TRBJ1-2	TRBV5-4	.	.	TGTGCCAGCGGTTCAGGGGCCCACAAGGGTGGCTACCCCTTC	CASGSGAHKGGYPF
TRBJ2-1	TRBV9	TRBD2	.	TGTGCCAGCAGCGCTCGGGGGGATCTCAATGAGCAGTTCTTC	CASSARGDLNEQFF
TRBJ2-7	TRBV7-6	TRBD2	.	TGTGCCAGCAGCCATCCAATTTCGGGACTAGCGGGTGCCGAGCAGTACTTC	CASSHPISGLAGAEQYF
TRBJ1-1	TRBV5-1	TRBD1	.	TGCGCCAGCAGCCCGGGACAGGGGAACACTGAAGCTTTCTTT	CASSPGQGNTEAFF
TRBJ2-2	TRBV7-3	.	.	TGTGCCAGCAGCCAATCCCCTGGAGGGGCGATGGGGGAGCTGTTTTTT	CASSQSPGGAMGELFF
TRBJ2-3	TRBV29-1	.	.	TGCAGCGGTGACCTCAGTACAGATACGCAGTATTTT	CSGDLSTDTQYF
TRBJ2-3	TRBV7-7	TRBD1	few	TGTGCTAGCAGCCTGTACCCCGGACAGGGATATTCGTCCAACACAGATACGCAGTATTTT	CASSLYPGQGYSSNTDTQYF
TRBJ2-5	TRBV19	TRBD2	.	TGTGCCAGTAGTTTACCGGGACTAGCGGGAGATGGGGAGACCCAGTACTTC	CASSLPGLAGDGETQYF
TRBJ2-3	TRBV6-1	.	.	TGTGCCAGCAGTGAAGGAGGAGGGAAGTATTTT	CASSEGGGKYF
TRBJ2-1	TRBV7-3	TRBD2	.	TGTGCCAGCAGCTTAAGGGGTCTGGTGGGAGGGCCACTCAACAATGAGCAGTTCTTC	CASSLRGLVGGPLNNEQFF
TRBJ1-3	TRBV4-2	.	few	TGTGCCAGCAGCCAAGGGCCCTCAAACACCATATATTTT	CASSQGPSNTIYF
TRBJ2-1	TRBV7-2	.	few	TGTGCCAGCAGCTTAGCGCGGTCCGGCGGGCACAATGAGCAGTTCTTC	CASSLARSGGHNEQFF
TRBJ2-7	TRBV29-1	.	.	TGCAGCGTTCAGGGGGGACGGGGCTACGAGCAGTACTTC	CSVQGGRGYEQYF
TRBJ2-3	TRBV28	TRBD2	.	TGTGCCAGCAGCAACTTAGGCGGGAGTCCGCAGTATTTT	CASSNLGGSPQYF
TRBJ2-1	TRBV7-2	TRBD2	once	TGTGCCAGCACCAATCGAGTAGCGGGAGCCTACAATGAGCAGTTCTTC	CASTNRVAGAYNEQFF
TRBJ1-2	TRBV5-4	.	.	TGTGCCAGCAGCTTCGGAACCCTGGGGAGCTATGGCTACACCTTC	CASSFGTLGSYGYTF
TRBJ2-7	TRBV5-1	.	.	TGCGCCAGCAGCTTCGGGCTAAACGACAGGCCGTCCTACGAGCAGTACTTC	CASSFGLNDRPSYEQYF
TRBJ2-7	TRBV6-1	.	.	TGTGCCAGCAGTGAAGCGGGGTGGGGAGGTGGAAGATCCTACGAGCAGTACTTC	CASSEAGWGGGRSYEQYF
TRBJ1-4	TRBV11-1	.	few	TGTGCCAGCAGCCGCGCCCCCACGGGTGAAAAACTGTTTTTT	CASSRAPTGEKLFF
TRBJ2-7	TRBV6-5	TRBD2	.	TGTGCCAGCAGTCCGGGAGGGGGTCGGGCCTACGAGCAGTACTTC	CASSPGGGRAYEQYF
TRBJ2-1	TRBV27	TRBD2	.	TGTGCCAGCACGGTCGGTAGCGGGAGAGAGGGATACAATGAGCAGTTCTTC	CASTVGSGREGYNEQFF
TRBJ1-2	TRBV6-4	TRBD1	.	TGTGCCAGCAGCGACGCCGGGACAGGGAGCGGCTACACCTTC	CASSDAGTGSGYTF
TRBJ1-1	TRBV6-5	.	.	TGTGCCAGCAGTTACTCGTACAGGAACACTGAAGCTTTCTTT	CASSYSYRNTEAFF
TRBJ2-7	TRBV7-9	.	.	TGTTCCAGCAGCTCCTACTTATACGAGCAGTACTTC	CSSSSYLYEQYF
TRBJ1-1	TRBV7-8	.	.	TGTGCCAGCAGCTTCGGGAGAGGGGTCTTGAACACTGAAGCTTTCTTT	CASSFGRGVLNTEAFF
TRBJ1-2	TRBV5-5	.	.	TGTGCCAGCAGCTTTAGCCGGGACTATGGCTACACCTTC	CASSFSRDYGYTF
TRBJ2-3	TRBV28	TRBD1	few	TGTGCCAGCAGTTCCCGTTGGGGGACAGGGGGCACAGATACGCAGTATTTT	CASSSRWGTGGTDTQYF
TRBJ1-1	TRBV9	.	.	TGTGCCAGCAGCACGACAGGTCCACCCTTTGAAGCTTTCTTT	CASSTTGPPFEAFF
TRBJ2-2	TRBV4-3	.	.	TGCGCCAGCAGCCAGACCCCGGGGAACACCGGGGAGCTGTTTTTT	CASSQTPGNTGELFF
TRBJ2-2	TRBV9	TRBD2	.	TGTGCCAGCAGCCTTAGCGGGAGCACCGGGGAGCTGTTTTTT	CASSLSGSTGELFF
TRBJ1-1	TRBV29-1	.	.	TGCAGCGTTGAGCGGACAGAGAACACTGAAGCTTTCTTT	CSVERTENTEAFF
TRBJ2-1	TRBV28	TRBD2	.	TGTGCCAGCAGTTCTGGGACTAGCGGGGGCAATGAGCAGTTCTTC	CASSSGTSGGNEQFF
TRBJ2-7	TRBV6-6	TRBD1	once	TGTGCCAGCAAGAGAACGGGACAGGGGGTGGACTACGAGCAGTACTTC	CASKRTGQGVDYEQYF
TRBJ2-2	TRBV11-3	.	.	TGTGCCAGCAGCTTAAACGGACAAGCTTCCGGGGAGCTGTTTTTT	CASSLNGQASGELFF
TRBJ2-7	TRBV28	TRBD2	.	TGTGCCAGCAGTCCGGGACTAGCGGGAGATTACGAGCAGTACTTC	CASSPGLAGDYEQYF
TRBJ2-7	TRBV14	.	.	TGTGCCAGCAGCCTCCGCCGGACTGCCCCCTACGAGCAGTACTTC	CASSLRRTAPYEQYF
TRBJ1-4	TRBV28	.	.	TGTGCCAGCAGTCCAGGGGCAACTAATGAAAAACTGTTTTTT	CASSPGATNEKLFF
TRBJ2-1	TRBV10-1	TRBD2	.	TGCGCCAGCAGTGAACCGGGACTAGCGGTGTCCTACAATGAGCAGTTCTTC	CASSEPGLAVSYNEQFF
TRBJ1-5	TRBV7-2	TRBD1	once	TGTGCCAGCAGCTTGGACAGGACCAATCAGCCCCAGCATTTT	CASSLDRTNQPQHF
TRBJ1-2	TRBV2	TRBD1	.	TGTGCCAGCAGTGCCGGGACAGGAGGCTACACCTTC	CASSAGTGGYTF